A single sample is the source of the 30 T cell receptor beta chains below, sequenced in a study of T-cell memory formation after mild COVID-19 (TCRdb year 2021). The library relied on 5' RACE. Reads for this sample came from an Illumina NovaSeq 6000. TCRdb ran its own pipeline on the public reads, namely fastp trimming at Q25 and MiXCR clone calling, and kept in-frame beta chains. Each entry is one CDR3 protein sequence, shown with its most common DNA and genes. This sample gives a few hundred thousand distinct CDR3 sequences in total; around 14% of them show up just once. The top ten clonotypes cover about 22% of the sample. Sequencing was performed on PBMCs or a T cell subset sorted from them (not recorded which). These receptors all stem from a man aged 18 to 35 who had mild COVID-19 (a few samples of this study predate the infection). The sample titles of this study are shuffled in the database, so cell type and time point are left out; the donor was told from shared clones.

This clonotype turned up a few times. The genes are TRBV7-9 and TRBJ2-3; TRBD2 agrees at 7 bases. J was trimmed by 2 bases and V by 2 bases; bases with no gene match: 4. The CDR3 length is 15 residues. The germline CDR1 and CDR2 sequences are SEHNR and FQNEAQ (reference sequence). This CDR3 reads CASSLRDYTTDTQYF. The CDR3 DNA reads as TGTGCCAGCAGCTTACGGGACTATACCACAGATACGCAGTATTTT.

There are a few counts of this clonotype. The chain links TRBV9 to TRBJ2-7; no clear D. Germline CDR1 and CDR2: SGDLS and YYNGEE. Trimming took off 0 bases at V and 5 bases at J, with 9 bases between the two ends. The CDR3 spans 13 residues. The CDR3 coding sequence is TGTGCCAGCAGCGTAGGTGCGCCCAACGAGCAGTACTTC. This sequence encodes CASSVGAPNEQYF.

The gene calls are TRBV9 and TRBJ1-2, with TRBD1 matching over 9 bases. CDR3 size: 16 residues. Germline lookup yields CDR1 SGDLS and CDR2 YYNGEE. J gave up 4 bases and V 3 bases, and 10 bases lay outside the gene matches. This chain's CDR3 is CASSEGTGPTFYGYTF. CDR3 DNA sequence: TGTGCCAGCAGCGAGGGGACAGGGCCAACCTTCTATGGCTACACCTTC.

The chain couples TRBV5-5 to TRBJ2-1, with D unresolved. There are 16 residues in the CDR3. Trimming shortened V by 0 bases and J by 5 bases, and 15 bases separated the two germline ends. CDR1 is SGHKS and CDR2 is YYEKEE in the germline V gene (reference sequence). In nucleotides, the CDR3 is TGTGCCAGCAGCTTGGCAGCGTCTTACCGGAACAATGAGCAGTTCTTC. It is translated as CASSLAASYRNNEQFF.

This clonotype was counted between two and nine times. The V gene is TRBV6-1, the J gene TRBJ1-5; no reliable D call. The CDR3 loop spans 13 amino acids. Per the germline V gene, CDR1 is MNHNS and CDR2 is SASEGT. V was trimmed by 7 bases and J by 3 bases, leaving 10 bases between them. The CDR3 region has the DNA TGTGCCAGCAATCGAGACGACAATCAGCCCCAGCATTTT. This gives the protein CASNRDDNQPQHF.

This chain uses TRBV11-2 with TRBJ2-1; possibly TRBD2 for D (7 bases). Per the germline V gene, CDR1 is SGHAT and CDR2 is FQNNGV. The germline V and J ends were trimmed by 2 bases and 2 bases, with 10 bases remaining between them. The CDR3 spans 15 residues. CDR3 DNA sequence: TGTGCCAGCAGCTTACGCGGGGGCGCCTACAATGAGCAGTTCTTC. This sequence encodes CASSLRGGAYNEQFF. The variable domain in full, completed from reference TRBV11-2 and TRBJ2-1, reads EAGVAQSPRYKIIEKRQSVAFWCNPISGHATLYWYQQILGQGPKLLIQFQNNGVVDDSQLPKDRFSAERLKGVDSTLKIQPAKLEDSAVYLCASSLRGGAYNEQFFGPGTRLTVL.

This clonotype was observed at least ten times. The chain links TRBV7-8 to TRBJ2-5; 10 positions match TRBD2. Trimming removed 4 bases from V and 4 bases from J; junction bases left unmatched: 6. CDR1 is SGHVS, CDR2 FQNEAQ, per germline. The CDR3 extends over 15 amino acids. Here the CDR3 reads CASSSERGGRETQYF. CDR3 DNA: TGTGCCAGCAGCTCCGAGCGGGGGGGTAGAGAGACCCAGTACTTC.

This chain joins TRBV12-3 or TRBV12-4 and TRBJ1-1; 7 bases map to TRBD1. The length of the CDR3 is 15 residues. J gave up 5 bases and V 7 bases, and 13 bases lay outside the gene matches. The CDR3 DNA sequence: TGTGCCAGCAAAACGAGGACCGGGGACAGAACTGAAGCTTTCTTT. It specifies CASKTRTGDRTEAFF.

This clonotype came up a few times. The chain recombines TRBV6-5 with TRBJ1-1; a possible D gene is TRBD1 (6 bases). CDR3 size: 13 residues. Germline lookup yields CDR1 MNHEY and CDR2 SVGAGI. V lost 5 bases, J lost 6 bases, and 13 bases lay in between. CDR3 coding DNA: TGTGCCAGCAGTGCAAGGGGGAGCCCTGAAGCTTTCTTT. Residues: CASSARGSPEAFF.

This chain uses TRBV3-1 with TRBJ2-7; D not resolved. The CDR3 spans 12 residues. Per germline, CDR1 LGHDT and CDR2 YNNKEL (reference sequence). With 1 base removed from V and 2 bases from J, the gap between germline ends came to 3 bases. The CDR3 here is CASSQATYEQYF. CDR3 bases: TGTGCCAGCAGCCAAGCAACCTACGAGCAGTACTTC.

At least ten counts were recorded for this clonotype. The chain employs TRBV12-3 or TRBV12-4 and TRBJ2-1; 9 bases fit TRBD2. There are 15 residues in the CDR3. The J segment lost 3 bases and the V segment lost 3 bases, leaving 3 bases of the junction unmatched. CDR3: CASSFQAGGYNEQFF. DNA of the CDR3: TGTGCCAGCAGTTTCCAAGCGGGGGGCTACAATGAGCAGTTCTTC.

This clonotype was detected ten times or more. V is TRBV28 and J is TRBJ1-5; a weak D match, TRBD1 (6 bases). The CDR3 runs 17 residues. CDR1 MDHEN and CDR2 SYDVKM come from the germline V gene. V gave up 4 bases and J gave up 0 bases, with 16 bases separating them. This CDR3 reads CASSSYYRVTSNQPQHF. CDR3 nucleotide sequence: TGTGCCAGCAGTTCCTACTACAGGGTAACTAGCAATCAGCCCCAGCATTTT.

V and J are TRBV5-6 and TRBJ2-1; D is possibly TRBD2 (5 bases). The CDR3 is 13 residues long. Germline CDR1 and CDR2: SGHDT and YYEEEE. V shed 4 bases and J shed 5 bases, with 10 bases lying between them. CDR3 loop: CASSHSANNEQFF. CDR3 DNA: TGTGCCAGCAGCCATAGCGCAAACAATGAGCAGTTCTTC. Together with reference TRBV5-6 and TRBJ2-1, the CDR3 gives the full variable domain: DAGVTQSPTHLIKTRGQQVTLRCSPKSGHDTVSWYQQALGQGPQFIFQYYEEEERQRGNFPDRFSGHQFPNYSSELNVNALLLGDSALYLCASSHSANNEQFFGPGTRLTVL.

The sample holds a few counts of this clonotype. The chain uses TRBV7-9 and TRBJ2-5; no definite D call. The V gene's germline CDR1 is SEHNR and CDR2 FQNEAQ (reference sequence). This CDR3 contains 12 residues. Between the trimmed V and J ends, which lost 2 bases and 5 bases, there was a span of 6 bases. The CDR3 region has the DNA TGTGCCAGCAGCTTAACGTCGGAGACCCAGTACTTC. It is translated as CASSLTSETQYF.

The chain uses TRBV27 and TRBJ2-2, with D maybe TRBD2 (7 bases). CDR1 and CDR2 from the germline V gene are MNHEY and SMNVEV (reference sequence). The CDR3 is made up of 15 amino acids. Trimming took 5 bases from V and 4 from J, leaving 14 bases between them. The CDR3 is CASSQSGGSTGELFF. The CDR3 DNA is TGTGCCAGCAGTCAGTCGGGGGGCAGCACCGGGGAGCTGTTTTTT.

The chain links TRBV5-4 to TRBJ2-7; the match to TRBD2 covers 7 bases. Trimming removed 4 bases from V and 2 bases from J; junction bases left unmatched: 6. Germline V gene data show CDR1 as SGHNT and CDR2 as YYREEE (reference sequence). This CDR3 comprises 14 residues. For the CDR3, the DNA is TGTGCCAGCAGCAGGGACTACTTCGCCTACGAGCAGTACTTC. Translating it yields CASSRDYFAYEQYF. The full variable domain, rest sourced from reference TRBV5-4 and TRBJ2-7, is ETGVTQSPTHLIKTRGQQVTLRCSSQSGHNTVSWYQQALGQGPQFIFQYYREEENGRGNFPPRFSGLQFPNYSSELNVNALELDDSALYLCASSRDYFAYEQYFGPGTRLTVT.

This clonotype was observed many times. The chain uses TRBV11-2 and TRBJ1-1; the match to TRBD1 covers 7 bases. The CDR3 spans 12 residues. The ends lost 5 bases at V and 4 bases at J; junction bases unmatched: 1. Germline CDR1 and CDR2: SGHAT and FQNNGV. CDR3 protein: CASSPGGTEAFF. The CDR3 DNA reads TGTGCCAGCAGCCCAGGGGGCACTGAAGCTTTCTTT.

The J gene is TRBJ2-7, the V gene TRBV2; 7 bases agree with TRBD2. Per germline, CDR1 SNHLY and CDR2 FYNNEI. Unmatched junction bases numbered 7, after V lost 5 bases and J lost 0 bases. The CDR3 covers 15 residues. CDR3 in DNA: TGTGCCAGCAGTCGGGAGGAGGCGAGCTCCTACGAGCAGTACTTC. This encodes CASSREEASSYEQYF.

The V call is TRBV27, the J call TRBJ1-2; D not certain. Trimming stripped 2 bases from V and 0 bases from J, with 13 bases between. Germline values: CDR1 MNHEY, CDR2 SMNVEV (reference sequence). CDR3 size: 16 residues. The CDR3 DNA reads TGTGCCAGCAGTTTAGTCCAGCCCGGAGCTAACTATGGCTACACCTTC. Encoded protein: CASSLVQPGANYGYTF.

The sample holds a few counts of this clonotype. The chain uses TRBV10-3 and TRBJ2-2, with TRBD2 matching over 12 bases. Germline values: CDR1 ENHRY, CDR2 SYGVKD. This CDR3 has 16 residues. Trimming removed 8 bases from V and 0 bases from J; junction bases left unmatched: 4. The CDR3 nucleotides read TGTGCCATCTGGACTAGCGGGGATACGAACACCGGGGAGCTGTTTTTT. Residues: CAIWTSGDTNTGELFF.

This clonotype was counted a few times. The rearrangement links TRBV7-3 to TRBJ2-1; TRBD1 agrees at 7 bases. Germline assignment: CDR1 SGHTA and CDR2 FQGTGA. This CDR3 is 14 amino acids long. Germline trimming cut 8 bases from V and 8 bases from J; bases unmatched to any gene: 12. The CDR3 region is CASSPSTGPYEQFF. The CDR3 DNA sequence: TGTGCCAGCTCCCCTTCGACAGGGCCATATGAGCAGTTCTTC.

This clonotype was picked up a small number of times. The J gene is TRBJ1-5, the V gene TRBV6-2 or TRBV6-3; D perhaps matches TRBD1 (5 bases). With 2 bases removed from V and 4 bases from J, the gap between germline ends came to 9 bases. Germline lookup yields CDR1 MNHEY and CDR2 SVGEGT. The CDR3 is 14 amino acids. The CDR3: CASSYKRGNQPQHF. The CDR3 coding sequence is TGTGCCAGCAGTTACAAGCGGGGGAATCAGCCCCAGCATTTT.

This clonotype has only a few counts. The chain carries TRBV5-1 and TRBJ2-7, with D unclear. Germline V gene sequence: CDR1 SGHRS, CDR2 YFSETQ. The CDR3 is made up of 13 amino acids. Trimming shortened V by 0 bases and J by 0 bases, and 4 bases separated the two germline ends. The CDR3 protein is CASSLAPSYEQYV. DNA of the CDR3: TGCGCCAGCAGCTTGGCGCCCTCCTACGAGCAGTACGTC.

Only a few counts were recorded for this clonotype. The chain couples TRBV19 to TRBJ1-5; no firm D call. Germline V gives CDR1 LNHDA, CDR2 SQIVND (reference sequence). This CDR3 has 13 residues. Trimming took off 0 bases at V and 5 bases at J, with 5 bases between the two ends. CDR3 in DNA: TGTGCCAGTAGTATAGATCTATATCAGCCCCAGCATTTT. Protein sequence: CASSIDLYQPQHF.

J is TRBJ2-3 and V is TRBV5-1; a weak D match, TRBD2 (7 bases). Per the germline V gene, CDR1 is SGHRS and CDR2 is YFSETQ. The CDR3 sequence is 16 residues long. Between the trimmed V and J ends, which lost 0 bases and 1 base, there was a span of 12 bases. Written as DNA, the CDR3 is TGCGCCAGCAGCTTGGGAAACGGGGGGCGCACAGATACGCAGTATTTT. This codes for CASSLGNGGRTDTQYF.

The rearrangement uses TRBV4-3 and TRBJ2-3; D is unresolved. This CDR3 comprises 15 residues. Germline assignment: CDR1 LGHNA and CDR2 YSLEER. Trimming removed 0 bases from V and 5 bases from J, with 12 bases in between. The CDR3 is CASSQEGITRDTQYF. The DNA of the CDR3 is TGCGCCAGCAGCCAAGAGGGGATTACCAGAGATACGCAGTATTTT.

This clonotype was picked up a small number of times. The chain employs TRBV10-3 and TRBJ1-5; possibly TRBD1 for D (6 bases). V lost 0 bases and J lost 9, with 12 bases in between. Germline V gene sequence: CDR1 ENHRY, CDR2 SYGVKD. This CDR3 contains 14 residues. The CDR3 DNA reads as TGTGCCATCAGTGAGTCGACAGGCGGGGGGCCCCAGCATTTT. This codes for CAISESTGGGPQHF.

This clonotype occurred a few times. The CDR3 DNA sequence: TGTGCCACCCAGGGGGGGGGGATGAACACTGAAGCTTTCTTT. Translating gives CATQGGGMNTEAFF. The rearrangement uses TRBV10-3 and TRBJ1-1, with 7 bases aligning to TRBD1. V trimming: 10 bases; J trimming: 0 bases; junction bases outside the gene matches: 8. Germline values: CDR1 ENHRY, CDR2 SYGVKD. The CDR3 has 14 residues.

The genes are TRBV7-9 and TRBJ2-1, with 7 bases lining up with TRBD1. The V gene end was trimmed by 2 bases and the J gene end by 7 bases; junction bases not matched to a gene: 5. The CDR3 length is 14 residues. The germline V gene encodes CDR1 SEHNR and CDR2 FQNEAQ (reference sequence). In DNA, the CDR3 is TGTGCCAGCAGCTTAAACCAGGGGGTGAATGAGCAGTTCTTC. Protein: CASSLNQGVNEQFF.

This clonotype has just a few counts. CDR3 residues: CASSLEGNSNQPQHF. In DNA form, the CDR3 reads TGCGCCAGCAGCTTGGAGGGCAATAGCAATCAGCCCCAGCATTTT. The V call is TRBV5-1, the J call TRBJ1-5; D not certain. There are 15 residues in the CDR3. V lost 0 bases, J lost 0 bases, and 7 bases lay in between. CDR1 SGHRS and CDR2 YFSETQ come from the germline V gene.